The rows below give T cell receptor beta chains drawn from one sample of a study of chemoradiotherapy in HPV16-positive cancers. TCRdb keeps only in-frame clones here, not all; method: immunoSEQ multiplex PCR. The top ten clones hold 9.6% of a sample with approximately 15,000 clones, around 80% of them seen once. This sample was gathered from a patient who underwent chemoradiotherapy. These TCRs come from a human donor with HPV-associated anogenital cancer. CDR3s include the opening cysteine and the closing phenylalanine or tryptophan. D genes are given only for firm matches. Only some rows state a clone size, as once, few, many or a class for expanded clones.

>.|TRBJ2-7|.|TRBV7-9
CASSRVVGQGGYEQYF
TGTGCCAGCAGCCGTGTCGTTGGGCAGGGGGGTTACGAGCAGTACTTC
>.|TRBJ1-2|.|TRBV19
CAAGGRQAYDYGYTF
TGTGCCGCCGGGGGTCGACAGGCATATGACTATGGCTACACCTTC
>.|TRBJ1-1|.|TRBV30
CAWSPGGNTEAFF
TGTGCCTGGAGCCCGGGGGGGAACACTGAAGCTTTCTTT
>few|TRBJ2-7|TRBD2|TRBV27
CASSFLAGGLNEQYF
TGTGCCAGCAGTTTCCTAGCGGGGGGGCTCAACGAGCAGTACTTC
>.|TRBJ2-6|TRBD1|TRBV15
CATSRAGGTGANVLTF
TGTGCCACCAGCAGAGCAGGGGGTACTGGGGCCAACGTCCTGACTTTC
>.|TRBJ2-5|TRBD2|TRBV28
CASSLTSGGQETQYF
TGTGCCAGCAGTTTGACTAGCGGGGGCCAAGAGACCCAGTACTTC
>.|TRBJ1-5|.|TRBV15
CATQGGKVFDQPQHF
TGTGCCACCCAAGGGGGGAAGGTTTTCGATCAGCCCCAGCATTTT
>once|TRBJ2-1|TRBD1|TRBV5-4
CASSIRDSYNEQFF
TGTGCCAGCAGCATCCGGGACAGCTACAATGAGCAGTTCTTC
>.|TRBJ1-5|.|TRBV19
CASSITSREPQHF
TGTGCCAGTAGTATAACCTCCAGGGAGCCCCAGCATTTT
>.|TRBJ2-4|TRBD2|TRBV28
CASSRAGGLLAKNIQYF
TGTGCCAGCAGTAGAGCGGGGGGGCTGCTGGCCAAAAACATTCAGTACTTC
>.|TRBJ2-6|.|TRBV5-1
CASSLAHAGPSGANVLTF
TGCGCCAGCAGCTTGGCGCACGCCGGGCCCTCTGGGGCCAACGTCCTGACTTTC
>.|TRBJ1-6|.|TRBV19
CASSGRGVSPLHF
TGTGCCAGTAGCGGACGTGGCGTTTCACCCCTCCACTTT
>.|TRBJ2-7|.|TRBV28
CASSLGGGDRAHEQYF
TGTGCCAGCAGTTTAGGGGGAGGAGACAGGGCCCACGAGCAGTACTTC
>.|TRBJ2-3|.|TRBV11-3
CASSLEGRADTQYF
TGTGCCAGCAGCTTAGAAGGCAGGGCGGATACGCAGTATTTT
>.|TRBJ1-2|.|TRBV4-2
CASSQDGQFYGYTF
TGTGCCAGCAGCCAAGATGGCCAGTTCTATGGCTACACCTTC
>few|TRBJ2-2|.|TRBV11-1
CASSLAGELFF
TGTGCCAGCAGCTTAGCCGGGGAGCTGTTTTTT
>.|TRBJ2-7|.|TRBV21-1
CASSTFMTGQGVSYEQYF
TGTGCCAGCAGCACATTTATGACGGGACAGGGCGTCTCCTACGAGCAGTACTTC
>.|TRBJ2-7|TRBD1|TRBV5-1
CASSVYRDRVYEQYF
TGCGCCAGCAGCGTGTACCGGGACAGAGTCTACGAGCAGTACTTC
>.|TRBJ2-1|TRBD2|TRBV7-9
CASRPPLRGGRNEQFF
TGTGCCAGCAGGCCTCCCTTGCGGGGGGGCCGGAATGAGCAGTTCTTC
>.|TRBJ2-2|.|TRBV6-1
CASFGQGGTGELFF
TGTGCCAGCTTCGGGCAGGGCGGCACCGGGGAGCTGTTTTTT
>.|TRBJ1-6|TRBD1|TRBV18
CASSSRDRLSPLHF
TGTGCCAGCTCAAGCCGGGACAGGCTTTCACCCCTCCACTTT
>.|TRBJ2-2|TRBD1|TRBV19
CASSIAPTGADGELFF
TGTGCCAGTAGTATAGCTCCGACAGGGGCGGACGGGGAGCTGTTTTTT
>few|TRBJ1-2|TRBD1|TRBV28
CASRPGQGGGYTF
TGTGCCAGCAGACCTGGACAGGGCGGTGGCTACACCTTC
>.|TRBJ1-1|.|TRBV4-2
CAASRGWNTEAFF
TGTGCCGCCTCACGAGGATGGAACACTGAAGCTTTCTTT
>.|TRBJ2-3|.|TRBV28
CASRMRGGPDTQYF
TGTGCCAGCAGGATGAGGGGGGGCCCCGATACGCAGTATTTT
>.|TRBJ1-5|.|TRBV18
CASRQGLNQPQHF
TGTGCCTCCCGTCAGGGTCTGAATCAGCCCCAGCATTTT
>.|TRBJ1-1|.|TRBV7-2
CASSTLPGGTEAFF
TGTGCCAGCAGCACTCTCCCGGGGGGCACTGAAGCTTTCTTT
>.|TRBJ1-3|.|TRBV30
CAWSPQLSGNTIYF
TGTGCCTGGAGTCCTCAGCTCTCTGGAAACACCATATATTTT
>.|TRBJ2-3|.|TRBV6-1
CASERDRAQNTQYF
TGTGCCAGTGAGCGGGACAGAGCACAGAATACGCAGTATTTT
>once|TRBJ2-5|.|TRBV7-6
CASSRGRQETQYF
TGTGCCAGCAGCCGGGGCAGGCAAGAGACCCAGTACTTC
>.|TRBJ2-7|.|TRBV28
CASIGAGDIYEQYF
TGTGCCAGCATAGGGGCAGGGGATATTTACGAGCAGTACTTC
>once|TRBJ1-1|.|TRBV2
CASSGGLGAEAFF
TGTGCCAGCAGCGGGGGGCTGGGGGCTGAAGCTTTCTTT
>.|TRBJ2-6|.|TRBV5-4
CASSLVKGAGANVLTF
TGTGCCAGCAGCTTAGTAAAGGGGGCTGGGGCCAACGTCCTGACTTTC
>few|TRBJ2-3|.|TRBV18
CASSPPSTDTQYF
TGTGCCAGCTCACCACCAAGCACAGATACGCAGTATTTT
>.|TRBJ2-7|.|TRBV10-3
CAISESFYEQYF
TGTGCCATCAGTGAGTCATTCTACGAGCAGTACTTC
>.|TRBJ1-4|.|TRBV27
CASSLSNAMKKLFF
TGTGCCAGCAGTTTATCCAACGCGATGAAAAAACTGTTTTTT
>.|TRBJ1-2|TRBD1|TRBV5-1
CASSLTGMGGYTF
TGCGCCAGCAGTTTGACAGGGATGGGAGGCTACACCTTC
>.|TRBJ2-2|.|TRBV28
CASSLSRGGTGELFF
TGTGCCAGCAGTTTATCCCGGGGTGGCACCGGGGAGCTGTTTTTT
>.|TRBJ2-5|TRBD2|TRBV29-1
CSVGGTSGGETQYF
TGCAGCGTTGGAGGGACTAGCGGGGGGGAGACCCAGTACTTC
>.|TRBJ1-5|.|TRBV28
CASSSPQYQPQHF
TGTGCCAGCAGTTCCCCCCAGTACCAGCCCCAGCATTTT
>.|TRBJ1-2|.|TRBV28
CASRLGQGGGYGYTF
TGTGCCAGCAGGCTGGGTCAGGGAGGGGGCTATGGCTACACCTTC
>.|TRBJ2-3|.|TRBV30
CARRPGWGTDTQYF
TGTGCCCGGAGGCCAGGGTGGGGCACAGATACGCAGTATTTT
>.|TRBJ2-1|TRBD2|TRBV2
CASSVERGLYNEQFF
TGTGCCAGCAGTGTTGAGCGGGGGTTGTACAATGAGCAGTTCTTC
>few|TRBJ1-1|TRBD1|TRBV4-1
CASSQGGGTGRVNTEAFF
TGCGCCAGCAGCCAAGGCGGCGGGACAGGGAGAGTGAACACTGAAGCTTTCTTT
>.|TRBJ1-4|.|TRBV11-3
CASSYRATNEKLFF
TGTGCCAGCAGCTACAGAGCAACTAATGAAAAACTGTTTTTT
>.|TRBJ1-4|.|TRBV5-1
CASSLGDTGANEKLFF
TGCGCCAGCAGCTTAGGGGATACAGGCGCCAATGAAAAACTGTTTTTT
>.|TRBJ1-2|.|TRBV2
CASSEGPVDGYTF
TGTGCCAGCAGTGAGGGTCCGGTGGATGGCTACACCTTC
>.|TRBJ2-2|TRBD1|TRBV5-1
CASSWGDRTLSTNTGELFF
TGCGCCAGCAGCTGGGGGGACAGGACCCTATCTACGAACACCGGGGAGCTGTTTTTT
>.|TRBJ2-5|.|TRBV6-5
CASKGGGETQYF
TGTGCCAGCAAAGGGGGGGGAGAGACCCAGTACTTC
>few|TRBJ2-7|.|TRBV18
CASSPGDEQYF
TGTGCCAGCTCACCTGGGGACGAGCAGTACTTC